The clone carrying this T cell receptor beta chain was seen a handful of times. Clones were read by immunoSEQ multiplex PCR, and TCRdb kept only the in-frame ones, dropping some. This table holds about 360,000 clones, around 67% found once. Nashville, Tennessee was home to all donors, each a Caucasian adult. The sample is drawn from a study of shared clonotypes between healthy human individuals. The V and J ends lost 1 base and 1 base respectively, with 8 bases between them. This CDR3 spans 14 amino acids. CDR1 and CDR2 from the germline V gene are SGHRS and YFSETQ. The genes are TRBV5-1 and TRBJ2-5; D is uncertain. Sequencing used memory CD4+ T cells sorted from blood. Subset in this sample: CD45RA-negative fraction. This receptor was taken from a man between 25 and 39 years old in good health. CDR3 nucleotide sequence: TGCGCCAGCAGCTTGATCGCATCCCAAGAGACCCAGTACTTC. This translates into CASSLIASQETQYF.